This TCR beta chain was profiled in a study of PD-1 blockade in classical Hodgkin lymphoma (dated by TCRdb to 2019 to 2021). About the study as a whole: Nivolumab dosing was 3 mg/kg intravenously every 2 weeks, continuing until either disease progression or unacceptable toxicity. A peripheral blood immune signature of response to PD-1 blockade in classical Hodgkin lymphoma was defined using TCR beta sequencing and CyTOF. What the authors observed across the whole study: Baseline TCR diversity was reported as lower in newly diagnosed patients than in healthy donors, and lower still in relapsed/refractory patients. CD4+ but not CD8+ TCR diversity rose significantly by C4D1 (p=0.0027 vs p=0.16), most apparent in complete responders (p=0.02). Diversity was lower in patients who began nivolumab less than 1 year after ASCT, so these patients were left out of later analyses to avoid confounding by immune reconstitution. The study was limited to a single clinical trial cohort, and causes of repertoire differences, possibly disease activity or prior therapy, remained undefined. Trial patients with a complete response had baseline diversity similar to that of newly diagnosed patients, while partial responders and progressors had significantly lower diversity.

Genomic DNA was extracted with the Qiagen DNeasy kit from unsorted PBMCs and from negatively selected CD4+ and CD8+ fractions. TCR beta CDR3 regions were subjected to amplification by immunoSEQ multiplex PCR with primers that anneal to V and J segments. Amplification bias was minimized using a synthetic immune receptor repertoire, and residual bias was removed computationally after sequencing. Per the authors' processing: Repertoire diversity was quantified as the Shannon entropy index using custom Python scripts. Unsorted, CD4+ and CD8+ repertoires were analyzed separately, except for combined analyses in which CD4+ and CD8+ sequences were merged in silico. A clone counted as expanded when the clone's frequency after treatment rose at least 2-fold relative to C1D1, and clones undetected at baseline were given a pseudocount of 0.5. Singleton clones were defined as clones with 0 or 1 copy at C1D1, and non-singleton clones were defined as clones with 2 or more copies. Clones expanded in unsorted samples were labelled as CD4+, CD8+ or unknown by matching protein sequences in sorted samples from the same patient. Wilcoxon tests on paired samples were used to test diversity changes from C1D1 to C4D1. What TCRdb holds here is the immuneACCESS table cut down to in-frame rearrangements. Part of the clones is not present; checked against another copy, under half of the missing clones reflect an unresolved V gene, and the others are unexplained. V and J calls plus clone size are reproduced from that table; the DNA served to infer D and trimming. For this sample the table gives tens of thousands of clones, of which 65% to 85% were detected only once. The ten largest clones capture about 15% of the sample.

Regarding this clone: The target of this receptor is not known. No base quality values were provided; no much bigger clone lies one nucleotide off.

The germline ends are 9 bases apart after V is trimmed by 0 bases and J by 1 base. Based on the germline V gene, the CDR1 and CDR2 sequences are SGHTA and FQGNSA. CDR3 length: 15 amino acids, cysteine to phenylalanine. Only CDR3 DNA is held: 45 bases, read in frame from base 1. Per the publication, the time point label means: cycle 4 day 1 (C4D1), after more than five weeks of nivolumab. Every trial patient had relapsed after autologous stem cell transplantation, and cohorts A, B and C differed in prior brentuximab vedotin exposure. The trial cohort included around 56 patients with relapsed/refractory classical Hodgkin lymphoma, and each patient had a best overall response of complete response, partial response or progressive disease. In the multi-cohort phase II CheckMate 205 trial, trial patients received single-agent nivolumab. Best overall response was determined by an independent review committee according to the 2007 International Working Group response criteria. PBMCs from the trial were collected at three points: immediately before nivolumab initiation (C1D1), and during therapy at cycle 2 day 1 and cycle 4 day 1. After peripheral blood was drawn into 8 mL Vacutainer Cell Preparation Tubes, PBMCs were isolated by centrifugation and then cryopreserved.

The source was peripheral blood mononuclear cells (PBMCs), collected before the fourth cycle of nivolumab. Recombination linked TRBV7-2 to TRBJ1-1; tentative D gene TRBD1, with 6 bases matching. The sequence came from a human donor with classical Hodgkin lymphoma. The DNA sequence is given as TGTGCCAGCAGCTTAGCCGGGACAAGGAACACTGAAGCTTTCTTT. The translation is CASSLAGTRNTEAFF.